The rows below give T cell receptor beta chains drawn from one sample of a study of quantifying T cell responses using KT2 cells. TCRdb ran MiXCR on the UMI-ligation and nested PCR reads and lists one entry per CDR3 protein. The sample records 60,000 or so distinct CDR3 sequences, roughly an eighth being singletons. Sequencing was carried out using PBMCs spiked with cells of the T cell clone KT2. The origin of the receptors is a human donor. Both conserved end residues are part of each CDR3. Fields, in order: J gene, clone size, V gene, D gene, CDR3 protein, CDR3 DNA. The D gene is left open where the match is weak. A row's size may be missing; if present it is once, few, many or a size class.

J gene: TRBJ2-7; clone size: NA; V gene: TRBV11-2; D gene: NA; CDR3 protein: CASSLPGQVYEQYF; CDR3 DNA: TGTGCCAGCAGCTTACCGGGACAAGTCTACGAGCAGTACTTC
J gene: TRBJ2-5; clone size: few; V gene: TRBV9; D gene: NA; CDR3 protein: CASSVVGGQETQYF; CDR3 DNA: TGTGCCAGCAGCGTAGTTGGCGGCCAAGAGACCCAGTACTTC
J gene: TRBJ2-3; clone size: NA; V gene: TRBV18; D gene: NA; CDR3 protein: CASSPLMGVGGTDTQYF; CDR3 DNA: TGTGCCAGCTCCCCACTAATGGGGGTCGGGGGCACAGATACGCAGTATTTT
J gene: TRBJ2-1; clone size: NA; V gene: TRBV5-1; D gene: NA; CDR3 protein: CASSRVVNSEQFF; CDR3 DNA: TGCGCCAGCAGCAGGGTAGTTAATAGTGAGCAGTTCTTC
J gene: TRBJ2-1; clone size: NA; V gene: TRBV6-5; D gene: NA; CDR3 protein: CASSYPGDEQFF; CDR3 DNA: TGTGCCAGCAGTTACCCAGGGGATGAGCAGTTCTTC
J gene: TRBJ2-1; clone size: few; V gene: TRBV12-3/TRBV12-4; D gene: NA; CDR3 protein: CASSSPDRDVKQFF; CDR3 DNA: TGTGCCAGCAGTTCACCCGACCGGGACGTAAAGCAGTTCTTC
J gene: TRBJ2-3; clone size: few; V gene: TRBV6-1; D gene: TRBD2; CDR3 protein: CASSELAGGPDTQYF; CDR3 DNA: TGTGCCAGCAGTGAACTAGCGGGAGGGCCAGATACGCAGTATTTT
J gene: TRBJ2-3; clone size: NA; V gene: TRBV6-5; D gene: NA; CDR3 protein: CASSYTGTYTDTQYF; CDR3 DNA: TGTGCCAGCAGTTACACCGGGACATACACAGATACGCAGTATTTT
J gene: TRBJ2-3; clone size: few; V gene: TRBV11-3; D gene: NA; CDR3 protein: CASSYGLRGSSTDTQYF; CDR3 DNA: TGTGCCAGCTCCTATGGTCTACGTGGGTCTAGCACAGATACGCAGTATTTT
J gene: TRBJ2-3; clone size: few; V gene: TRBV7-2; D gene: TRBD2; CDR3 protein: CASSLQRGGPHTDTQYF; CDR3 DNA: TGTGCCAGCAGCTTACAGCGGGGGGGCCCCCACACAGATACGCAGTATTTT
J gene: TRBJ2-1; clone size: NA; V gene: TRBV7-2; D gene: TRBD2; CDR3 protein: CASSYLPGLATYNEQFF; CDR3 DNA: TGTGCCAGCAGTTATCTACCGGGACTAGCGACCTACAATGAGCAGTTCTTC
J gene: TRBJ1-1; clone size: NA; V gene: TRBV19; D gene: NA; CDR3 protein: CASTLGSVRGTEAFF; CDR3 DNA: TGTGCCAGTACCCTGGGAAGCGTGCGGGGCACTGAAGCTTTCTTT
J gene: TRBJ1-4; clone size: NA; V gene: TRBV3-1; D gene: TRBD1; CDR3 protein: CASSQVLTGPTTNEKLFF; CDR3 DNA: TGTGCCAGCAGCCAAGTCCTGACAGGGCCTACAACTAATGAAAAACTGTTTTTT
J gene: TRBJ2-5; clone size: many; V gene: TRBV7-9; D gene: NA; CDR3 protein: CASSPTGSRETQYF; CDR3 DNA: TGTGCCAGCAGCCCTACAGGGTCAAGGGAGACCCAGTACTTC
J gene: TRBJ1-4; clone size: NA; V gene: TRBV7-9; D gene: NA; CDR3 protein: CASSSPGRNNEKLFF; CDR3 DNA: TGTGCCAGCAGCTCTCCGGGACGGAATAATGAAAAACTGTTTTTT
J gene: TRBJ2-5; clone size: few; V gene: TRBV11-3; D gene: TRBD1; CDR3 protein: CASSATGGLETQYF; CDR3 DNA: TGTGCCAGCAGCGCTACAGGGGGTTTGGAGACCCAGTACTTC
J gene: TRBJ2-3; clone size: few; V gene: TRBV7-2; D gene: TRBD2; CDR3 protein: CASSSTSGGADTQYF; CDR3 DNA: TGTGCCAGCAGCTCTACTTCGGGGGGAGCGGATACGCAGTATTTT
J gene: TRBJ2-1; clone size: NA; V gene: TRBV10-3; D gene: NA; CDR3 protein: CAISESYGGRGFF; CDR3 DNA: TGTGCCATCAGTGAGTCGTACGGGGGCCGGGGGTTCTTC
J gene: TRBJ1-1; clone size: many; V gene: TRBV7-2; D gene: NA; CDR3 protein: CASSLVSYTTEAFF; CDR3 DNA: TGTGCCAGCAGCTTAGTCTCTTATACCACTGAAGCTTTCTTT
J gene: TRBJ1-6; clone size: NA; V gene: TRBV29-1; D gene: NA; CDR3 protein: CSVEAGRGSPLHF; CDR3 DNA: TGCAGCGTTGAAGCAGGGAGAGGTTCACCCCTCCACTTT
J gene: TRBJ2-5; clone size: NA; V gene: TRBV20-1; D gene: NA; CDR3 protein: CSARPDLRETQYF; CDR3 DNA: TGCAGTGCTAGACCCGACCTCAGAGAGACCCAGTACTTC
J gene: TRBJ1-6; clone size: many; V gene: TRBV6-5; D gene: NA; CDR3 protein: CASSRTELNSPLHF; CDR3 DNA: TGTGCCAGCAGTCGGACAGAACTTAATTCACCCCTCCACTTT
J gene: TRBJ2-3; clone size: many; V gene: TRBV7-6; D gene: TRBD2; CDR3 protein: CASSPIGTTSTDTQYF; CDR3 DNA: TGTGCCAGCAGCCCAATCGGGACTACTAGCACAGATACGCAGTATTTT
J gene: TRBJ2-1; clone size: few; V gene: TRBV12-3/TRBV12-4; D gene: TRBD1; CDR3 protein: CASSLTGKQFF; CDR3 DNA: TGTGCCAGCAGTTTGACAGGGAAGCAGTTCTTC
J gene: TRBJ2-1; clone size: NA; V gene: TRBV10-2; D gene: NA; CDR3 protein: CASSDSSGIIVINEQFF; CDR3 DNA: TGCGCCAGCAGTGACAGTAGCGGAATTATAGTTATAAATGAGCAGTTCTTC
J gene: TRBJ2-1; clone size: NA; V gene: TRBV6-5; D gene: NA; CDR3 protein: CASRGTMGRNEQFF; CDR3 DNA: TGTGCCAGCAGGGGAACTATGGGGCGCAATGAGCAGTTCTTC
J gene: TRBJ2-1; clone size: many; V gene: TRBV9; D gene: TRBD2; CDR3 protein: CASTYSGSMNNEQFF; CDR3 DNA: TGTGCCAGCACCTATAGCGGGAGCATGAACAATGAGCAGTTCTTC
J gene: TRBJ2-2; clone size: NA; V gene: TRBV15; D gene: TRBD2; CDR3 protein: CATSRDPGLATGELFF; CDR3 DNA: TGTGCCACCAGCAGAGACCCCGGACTAGCCACCGGGGAGCTGTTTTTT